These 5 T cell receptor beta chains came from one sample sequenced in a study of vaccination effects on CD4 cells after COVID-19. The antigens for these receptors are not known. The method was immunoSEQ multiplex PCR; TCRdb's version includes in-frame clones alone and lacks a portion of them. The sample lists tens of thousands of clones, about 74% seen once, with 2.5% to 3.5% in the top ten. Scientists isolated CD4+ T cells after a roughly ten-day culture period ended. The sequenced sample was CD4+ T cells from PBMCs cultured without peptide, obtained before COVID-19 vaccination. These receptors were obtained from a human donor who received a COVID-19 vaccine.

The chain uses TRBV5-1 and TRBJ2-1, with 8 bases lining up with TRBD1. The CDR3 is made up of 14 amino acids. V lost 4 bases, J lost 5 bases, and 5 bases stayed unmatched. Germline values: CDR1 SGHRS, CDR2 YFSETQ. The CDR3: CASSVGQANNEQFF. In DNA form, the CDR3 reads TGCGCCAGCAGCGTGGGACAGGCCAACAATGAGCAGTTCTTC.

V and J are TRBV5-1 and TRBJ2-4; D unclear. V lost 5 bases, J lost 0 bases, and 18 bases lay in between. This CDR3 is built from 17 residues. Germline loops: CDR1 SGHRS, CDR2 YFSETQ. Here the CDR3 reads CASSRTEEVLAKNIQYF. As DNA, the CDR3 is TGCGCCAGCAGTAGAACGGAAGAAGTCCTAGCCAAAAACATTCAGTACTTC. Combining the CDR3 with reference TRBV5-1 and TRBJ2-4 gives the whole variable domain KAGVTQTPRYLIKTRGQQVTLSCSPISGHRSVSWYQQTPGQGLQFLFEYFSETQRNKGNFPGRFSGRQFSNSRSEMNVSTLELGDSALYLCASSRTEEVLAKNIQYFGAGTRLSVL.

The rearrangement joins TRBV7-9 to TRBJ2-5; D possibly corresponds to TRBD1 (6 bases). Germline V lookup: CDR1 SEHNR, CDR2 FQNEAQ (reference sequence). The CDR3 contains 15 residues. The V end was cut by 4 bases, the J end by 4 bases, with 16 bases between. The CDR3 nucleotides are TGTGCCAGCAGCTCCCCCCAGGGGAGACGAGAGACCCAGTACTTC. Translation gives CASSSPQGRRETQYF.

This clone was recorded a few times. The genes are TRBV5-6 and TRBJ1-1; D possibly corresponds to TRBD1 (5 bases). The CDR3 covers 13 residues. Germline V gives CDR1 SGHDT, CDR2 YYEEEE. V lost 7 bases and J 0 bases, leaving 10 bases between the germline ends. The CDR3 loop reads CASGGRVNTEAFF. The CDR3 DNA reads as TGTGCCAGCGGGGGGAGGGTGAACACTGAAGCTTTCTTT.

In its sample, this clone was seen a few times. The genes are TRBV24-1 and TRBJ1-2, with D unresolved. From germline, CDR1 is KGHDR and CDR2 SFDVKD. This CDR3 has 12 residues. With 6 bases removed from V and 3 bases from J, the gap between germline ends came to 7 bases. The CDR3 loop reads CATSRGDYGYTF. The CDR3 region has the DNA TGTGCCACCAGTCGGGGAGACTATGGCTACACCTTC.